Listed here is a single T cell receptor (beta chain). Its antigen is unknown. The Oncomine TCR Beta short-read assay sequenced DNA from cultured CD4+ T cells. TCRdb reprocessed the PCR reads via MiXCR and lists one record per CDR3 protein. This table has 15,000 to 20,000 distinct CDR3 sequences, about half appearing once. The time point: late sampling 161 to 241 days after vaccination in a few convalescent patients. Treatment here: 10-day PBMC culture with coronavirus spike peptide pools or control peptides (ViraFEST assay). The data were obtained in a study of vaccination and CD4 T cells after COVID-19. General study findings and limits: Only relatively few convalescent patients were studied, and early post-infection timepoints were not analyzed.

Sequencing was performed on CD4+ T cells from blood, cultured in vitro, taken about 7 months after SARS-CoV-2 vaccination. The sequence was obtained from a human donor who had recovered from COVID-19.

CDR3 in amino acids: CASSLRGYGQETQYF. CDR3 in DNA: TGTGCCAGCAGCTTAAGAGGATATGGTCAAGAGACCCAGTACTTC. This chain joins TRBV7-6 and TRBJ2-5; D gene uncertain. V was trimmed by 2 bases and J by 2 bases, leaving 12 bases between them. Germline assignment: CDR1 SGHVS and CDR2 FNYEAQ. CDR3 length: 15 amino acids.